The 22 T cell receptor beta chains below were found in one sample sequenced in a study of blood T cell repertoires in COVID-19. The data were produced by immunoSEQ multiplex PCR, yet TCRdb's version contains in-frame clones alone and is incomplete. The sample holds a few hundred thousand clones, approximately 87% seen once. Sequenced: peripheral blood. These TCRs come from a man aged 55 to 70 who had recovered from COVID-19.

This clone has a single count. This rearrangement joins TRBV30 to TRBJ1-6; 7 bases line up with TRBD1. The ends lost 0 bases at V and 6 bases at J; junction bases unmatched: 8. Per the germline V gene, CDR1 is GTSNPN and CDR2 is SVGIG (reference sequence). The CDR3 loop spans 16 amino acids. The CDR3 sequence: CAWSVKSGGGNSPLHF. DNA for the CDR3: TGTGCCTGGAGTGTTAAGTCAGGGGGTGGTAATTCACCCCTCCACTTT.

This clone appeared a single time. The J gene is TRBJ1-3, the V gene TRBV5-5, with D perhaps matching TRBD1 (6 bases). The CDR3 is made up of 16 amino acids. Trimming took 2 bases from V and 0 from J, leaving 12 bases between them. CDR1 SGHKS and CDR2 YYEKEE come from the germline V gene (reference sequence). CDR3 sequence reads: CASSLQGPDSGNTIYF. The CDR3 nucleotides read TGTGCCAGCAGCTTACAGGGTCCAGACTCTGGAAACACCATATATTTT.

The chain employs TRBV11-2 and TRBJ2-3, with 9 bases lining up with TRBD2. Germline V gives CDR1 SGHAT, CDR2 FQNNGV. The J segment lost 4 bases and the V segment lost 1 base, leaving 0 bases of the junction unmatched. The CDR3 has 14 amino acids. Here the CDR3 reads CASSLGGRADTQYF. The CDR3 DNA sequence: TGTGCCAGCAGCTTAGGCGGGAGGGCAGATACGCAGTATTTT.

The gene calls are TRBV6-6 and TRBJ1-5, with D possibly being TRBD1 (6 bases). Per the germline V gene, CDR1 is MNHNY and CDR2 is SVGAGI (reference sequence). Deletions cut 6 bases from V and 9 bases from J, with 15 bases between. The CDR3 consists of 13 residues. The DNA of the CDR3 is TGTGCCAGCAGAACAGGGACCCAGGGGCCCCAGCATTTT. The encoded protein is CASRTGTQGPQHF.

This clone has a handful of counts. The V and J genes are TRBV5-8 and TRBJ2-5, with 10 bases matching TRBD1. The CDR3 consists of 16 residues. The V segment lost 1 base and the J segment 4 bases; nucleotides outside the gene matches: 7. Germline V gene sequence: CDR1 SGHTS, CDR2 YDEGEE. CDR3 loop: CASSLNSGTGVETQYF. The CDR3 nucleotides are TGTGCCAGCAGCTTGAACTCCGGGACAGGGGTAGAGACCCAGTACTTC.

The chain is built from TRBV7-2 and TRBJ2-2; possibly TRBD2 for D (6 bases). The CDR3 loop spans 15 amino acids. Per the germline V gene, CDR1 is SGHTA and CDR2 is FQGNSA. V was clipped by 0 bases and J by 4 bases, with 9 bases between them. CDR3 DNA: TGTGCCAGCAGCTTAGCGGCGACTAGCACCGGGGAGCTGTTTTTT. It encodes CASSLAATSTGELFF.

The gene calls are TRBV10-3 and TRBJ2-5, with D perhaps TRBD2 (6 bases). The V end was cut by 5 bases, the J end by 4 bases, with 14 bases between. This CDR3 contains 14 residues. The germline V gene encodes CDR1 ENHRY and CDR2 SYGVKD. CDR3 nucleotides: TGTGCCATCAGTCGCGGGGACCTTGGAGAGACCCAGTACTTC. This sequence encodes CAISRGDLGETQYF.

This clone was detected once. V usage is TRBV28 and J usage is TRBJ2-7, with 8 bases identical to TRBD2. V lost 10 bases and J lost 6; bases outside the gene matches: 11. The length of the CDR3 is 13 residues. The germline gives CDR1 MDHEN, CDR2 SYDVKM. For the CDR3, the DNA is TGTGCCACCGGGGGGGCAGGGAATGTCGAGCAGTACTTC. It translates to CATGGAGNVEQYF.

The genes are TRBV11-3 and TRBJ2-1, with 9 bases that match TRBD1. The germline V gene encodes CDR1 SGHNT and CDR2 YENEEA. The CDR3 is made up of 15 amino acids. The V segment lost 4 bases and the J segment 7 bases; nucleotides outside the gene matches: 8. Here the CDR3 DNA reads TGTGCCAGCAGCTCAGGACAGGGGAGAGGGAATGAGCAGTTCTTC. This sequence encodes CASSSGQGRGNEQFF.

The chain is built from TRBV4-1 and TRBJ1-5, with 8 positions matching TRBD1. V was clipped by 2 bases and J by 0 bases; unmatched bases: 9. CDR3 length: 18 amino acids. The V gene's germline CDR1 is MGHRA and CDR2 YSYEKL. The CDR3 spells CASSQYLTGALSNQPQHF. The CDR3 DNA reads as TGCGCCAGCAGCCAATATTTGACAGGGGCGCTTAGCAATCAGCCCCAGCATTTT.

The CDR3 DNA reads TGTGCCAGCAGGACTGGGACAGGGAACGGCTACGAGCAGTACTTC. Residues: CASRTGTGNGYEQYF. The chain joins TRBV6-5 to TRBJ2-7, with TRBD1 identical over 9 bases. The CDR3 contains 15 residues. Germline loops: CDR1 MNHEY, CDR2 SVGAGI. J gave up 3 bases and V 6 bases, and 9 bases lay outside the gene matches.

The CDR3 sequence: CASSPRTGMTEAFF. CDR3 bases: TGTGCCAGCTCACCACGAACAGGGATGACTGAAGCTTTCTTT. The chain carries TRBV18 and TRBJ1-1; D perhaps matches TRBD1 (6 bases). V was pared by 1 base and J by 5 bases, with 11 bases between. Germline V gives CDR1 KGHSH, CDR2 LQKENI. There are 14 residues in the CDR3.

V usage is TRBV4-1 and J usage is TRBJ2-7; TRBD1 matches 8 bases. The CDR3 consists of 15 residues. J was trimmed by 3 bases and V by 3 bases; bases with no gene match: 7. CDR1 MGHRA and CDR2 YSYEKL come from the germline V gene. CDR3 in amino acids: CASSQTDGQGYEQYF. The CDR3 nucleotides read TGCGCCAGCAGCCAGACAGATGGACAGGGCTACGAGCAGTACTTC.

Points on this clone: The sample has other DNA sequences that encode this CDR3 too. V usage is TRBV19 and J usage is TRBJ2-3; 10 nucleotides agree with TRBD2. J lost 0 bases, V lost 4 bases, and 4 bases had no gene match. The CDR3 contains 16 residues. CDR1 LNHDA and CDR2 SQIVND come from the germline V gene (reference sequence). CDR3 DNA: TGTGCCAGTAGTAGGACTAGCGGAGTAAGCACAGATACGCAGTATTTT. Protein: CASSRTSGVSTDTQYF.

The V and J genes are TRBV7-7 and TRBJ2-2; the D is unclear. Between the trimmed V and J ends, which lost 5 bases and 7 bases, there was a span of 8 bases. The CDR3 totals 12 residues. The V gene's germline CDR1 is SSHAT and CDR2 FNYEAQ (reference sequence). The CDR3 region is CASSTPGGELFF. The CDR3, as DNA: TGTGCCAGCAGCACCCCCGGCGGGGAGCTGTTTTTT.

This chain uses TRBV6-5 with TRBJ2-1; 7 bases map to TRBD2. Germline V gives CDR1 MNHEY, CDR2 SVGAGI. V shed 0 bases, J shed 4 bases, and the junction held 0 bases outside the gene matches. The CDR3 contains 14 residues. The DNA of the CDR3 is TGTGCCAGCAGTTACTCCGGGAGGTACAATGAGCAGTTCTTC. It translates to CASSYSGRYNEQFF.

The chain is built from TRBV6-5 and TRBJ2-1, with a weak D call TRBD2 (6 bases). This CDR3 comprises 14 residues. V was cut by 7 bases and J by 4 bases, with 14 bases left in between. From germline, CDR1 is MNHEY and CDR2 SVGAGI. The CDR3 DNA follows: TGTGCCAGCATGGGCGGGGCGCTTTACAATGAGCAGTTCTTC. Amino acids: CASMGGALYNEQFF.

This clone appeared once. This chain links TRBV6-5 with TRBJ1-6; a weak D match, TRBD1 (5 bases). The germline CDR1 and CDR2 sequences are MNHEY and SVGAGI. V lost 4 bases to trimming and J lost 9 bases, with 13 bases between them. CDR3 length: 14 amino acids. CDR3 region: CASSLGQESSPLHF. In nucleotides, the CDR3 is TGTGCCAGCAGTTTGGGGCAGGAATCTTCACCCCTCCACTTT.

This rearrangement joins TRBV7-9 to TRBJ1-2; perhaps TRBD1 as D (6 bases). V lost 0 bases and J 14 bases, leaving 13 bases between the germline ends. Germline V CDR1 and CDR2: SEHNR, FQNEAQ (reference sequence). The CDR3 extends over 12 amino acids. The DNA for the CDR3 is TGTGCCAGCAGCTTAGCGTTTTCAGACAGGACCTTC. This codes for CASSLAFSDRTF.

J is TRBJ1-2 and V is TRBV6-5; 9 nucleotides line up with TRBD1. The CDR3 has 14 amino acids. Looked up from germline, CDR1 is MNHEY and CDR2 is SVGAGI. The V gene end was trimmed by 6 bases and the J gene end by 10 bases; junction bases not matched to a gene: 12. This CDR3 is CASSRTGTGKAYTF. The CDR3 DNA sequence: TGTGCCAGCAGCCGGACCGGGACAGGGAAGGCCTACACCTTC.

The chain couples TRBV2 to TRBJ2-7; the match to TRBD2 covers 9 bases. The CDR3 runs 11 residues. Germline V gene lookup returns CDR1 SNHLY and CDR2 FYNNEI. The trim removed 8 bases at V and 7 bases at J, leaving 3 bases unmatched. The CDR3 reads CASGTSYEQYF. CDR3 bases: TGTGCCAGCGGGACTAGCTATGAGCAGTACTTC.

V gene TRBV4-1 combines with J gene TRBJ2-3; 7 bases are a match to TRBD2. V lost 4 bases to trimming and J lost 6 bases; unmatched junction nucleotides: 16. This CDR3 spans 17 amino acids. Germline values: CDR1 MGHRA, CDR2 YSYEKL. The CDR3 DNA sequence: TGCGCCAGCAGCCCCGGCCCCAGCGGGGCCCCGGGGGATACGCAGTATTTT. Encoded protein: CASSPGPSGAPGDTQYF.